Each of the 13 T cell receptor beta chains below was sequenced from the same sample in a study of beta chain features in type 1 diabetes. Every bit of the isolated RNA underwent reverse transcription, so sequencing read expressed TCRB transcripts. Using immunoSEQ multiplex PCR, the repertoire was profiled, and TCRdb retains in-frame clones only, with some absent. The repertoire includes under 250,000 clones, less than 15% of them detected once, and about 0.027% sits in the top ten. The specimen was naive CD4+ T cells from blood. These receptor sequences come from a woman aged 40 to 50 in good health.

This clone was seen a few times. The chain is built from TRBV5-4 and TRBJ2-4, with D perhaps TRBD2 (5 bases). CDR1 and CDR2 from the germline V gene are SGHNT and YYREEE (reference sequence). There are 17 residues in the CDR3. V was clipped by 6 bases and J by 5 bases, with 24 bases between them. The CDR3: CASTPGGRRAPENIQYF. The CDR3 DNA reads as TGTGCCAGCACGCCCGGAGGCCGCCGTGCCCCAGAAAACATTCAGTACTTC. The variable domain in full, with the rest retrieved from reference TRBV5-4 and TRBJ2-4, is ETGVTQSPTHLIKTRGQQVTLRCSSQSGHNTVSWYQQALGQGPQFIFQYYREEENGRGNFPPRFSGLQFPNYSSELNVNALELDDSALYLCASTPGGRRAPENIQYFGAGTRLSVL.

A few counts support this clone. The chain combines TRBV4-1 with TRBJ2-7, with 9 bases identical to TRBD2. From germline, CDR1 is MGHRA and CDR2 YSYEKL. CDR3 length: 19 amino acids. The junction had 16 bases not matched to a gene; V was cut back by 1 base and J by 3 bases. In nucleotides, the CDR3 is TGCGCCAGCAGCCAAGGAAATAAAGGAGCGGGGGGACGGTACTACGAGCAGTACTTC. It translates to CASSQGNKGAGGRYYEQYF.

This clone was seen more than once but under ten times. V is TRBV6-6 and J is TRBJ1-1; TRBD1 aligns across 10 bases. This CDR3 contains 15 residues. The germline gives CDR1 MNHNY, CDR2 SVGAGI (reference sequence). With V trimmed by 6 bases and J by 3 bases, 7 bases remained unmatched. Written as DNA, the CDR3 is TGTGCCAGCAGGGGGGGGACAGGGGCGGACACTGAAGCTTTCTTT. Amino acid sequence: CASRGGTGADTEAFF.

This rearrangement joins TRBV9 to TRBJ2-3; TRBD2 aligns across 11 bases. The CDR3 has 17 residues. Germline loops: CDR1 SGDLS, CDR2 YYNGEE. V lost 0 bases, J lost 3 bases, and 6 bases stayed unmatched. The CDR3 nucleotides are TGTGCCAGCAGCGTAGAAACTAGCGGGGGTGTAACAGATACGCAGTATTTT. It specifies CASSVETSGGVTDTQYF.

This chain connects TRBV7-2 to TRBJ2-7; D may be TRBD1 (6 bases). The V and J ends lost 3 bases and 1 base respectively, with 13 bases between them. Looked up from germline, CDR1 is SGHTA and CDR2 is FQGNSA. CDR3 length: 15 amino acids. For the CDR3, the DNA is TGTGCCAGCAGCTTGGGGGCAGTGAGATCCTACGAGCAGTACTTC. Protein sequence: CASSLGAVRSYEQYF.

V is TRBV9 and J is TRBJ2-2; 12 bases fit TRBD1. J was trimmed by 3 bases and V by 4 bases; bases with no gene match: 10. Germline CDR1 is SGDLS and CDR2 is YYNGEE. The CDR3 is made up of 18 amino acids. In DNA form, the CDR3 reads TGTGCCAGCAGCAGGGGGACAGGGGGCGTCTGGGACACCGGGGAGCTGTTTTTT. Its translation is CASSRGTGGVWDTGELFF.

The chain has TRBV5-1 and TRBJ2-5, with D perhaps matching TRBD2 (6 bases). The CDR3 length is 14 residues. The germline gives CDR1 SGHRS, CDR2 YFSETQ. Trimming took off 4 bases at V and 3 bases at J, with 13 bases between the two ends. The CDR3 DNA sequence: TGCGCCAGCAGCGGAGGGACGGAGAAAGAGACCCAGTACTTC. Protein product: CASSGGTEKETQYF.

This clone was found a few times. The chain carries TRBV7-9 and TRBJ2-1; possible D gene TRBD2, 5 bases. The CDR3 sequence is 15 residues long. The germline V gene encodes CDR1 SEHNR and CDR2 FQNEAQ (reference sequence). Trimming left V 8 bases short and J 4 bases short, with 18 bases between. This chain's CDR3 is CASCFQNGGYNEQFF. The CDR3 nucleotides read TGTGCCAGCTGTTTCCAGAACGGCGGGTACAATGAGCAGTTCTTC. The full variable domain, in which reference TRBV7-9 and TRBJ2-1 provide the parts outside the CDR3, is DTGVSQNPRHKITKRGQNVTFRCDPISEHNRLYWYRQTLGQGPEFLTYFQNEAQLEKSRLLSDRFSAERPKGSFSTLEIQRTEQGDSAMYLCASCFQNGGYNEQFFGPGTRLTVL.

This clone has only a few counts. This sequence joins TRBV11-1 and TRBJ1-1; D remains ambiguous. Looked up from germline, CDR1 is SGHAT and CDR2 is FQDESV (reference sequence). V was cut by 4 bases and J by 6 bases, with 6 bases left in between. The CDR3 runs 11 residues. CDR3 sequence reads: CASSSLPEAFF. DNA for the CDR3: TGTGCCAGCAGCTCCCTACCTGAAGCTTTCTTT.

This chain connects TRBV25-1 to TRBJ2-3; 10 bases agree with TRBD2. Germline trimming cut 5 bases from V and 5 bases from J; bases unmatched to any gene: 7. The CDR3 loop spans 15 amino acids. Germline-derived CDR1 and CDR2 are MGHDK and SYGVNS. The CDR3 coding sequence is TGTGCCAGCAGTCTAGCGGGGGCGGGGATAGATACGCAGTATTTT. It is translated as CASSLAGAGIDTQYF.

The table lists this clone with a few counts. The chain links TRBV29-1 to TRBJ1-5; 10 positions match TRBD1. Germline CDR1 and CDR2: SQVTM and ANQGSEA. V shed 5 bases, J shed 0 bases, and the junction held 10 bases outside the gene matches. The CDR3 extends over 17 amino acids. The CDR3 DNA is TGCAGCGTTTACTTAGGGACAGGGGACTATAGCAATCAGCCCCAGCATTTT. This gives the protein CSVYLGTGDYSNQPQHF.

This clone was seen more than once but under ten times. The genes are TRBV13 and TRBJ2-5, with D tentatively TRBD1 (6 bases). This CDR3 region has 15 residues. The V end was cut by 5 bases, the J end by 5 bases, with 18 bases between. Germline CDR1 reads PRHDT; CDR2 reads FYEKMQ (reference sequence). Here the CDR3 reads CASSREGDGGETQYF. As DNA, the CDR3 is TGTGCCAGCAGCCGTGAGGGGGATGGGGGCGAGACCCAGTACTTC.

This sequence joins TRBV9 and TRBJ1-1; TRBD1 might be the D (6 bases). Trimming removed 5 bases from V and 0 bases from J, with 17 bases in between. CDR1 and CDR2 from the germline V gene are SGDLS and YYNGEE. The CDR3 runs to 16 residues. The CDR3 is CASRRTDRFMNTEAFF. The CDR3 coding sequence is TGTGCCAGCAGGCGAACCGACAGGTTCATGAACACTGAAGCTTTCTTT. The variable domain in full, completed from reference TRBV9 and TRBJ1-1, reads DSGVTQTPKHLITATGQRVTLRCSPRSGDLSVYWYQQSLDQGLQFLIQYYNGEERAKGNILERFSAQQFPDLHSELNLSSLELGDSALYFCASRRTDRFMNTEAFFGQGTRLTVV.